These 19 T cell receptor beta chains came from one sample sequenced in a study of tumor-infiltrating lymphocytes in primary liver carcinoma. From roughly 21-30 mg of unsorted bulk tissue, DNA and RNA were co-extracted together. Starting material of 500 to 600 ng total RNA yielded TCR beta cDNA via a constant-region primer. Slightly modified ARM-PCR with three nested multiplex PCR rounds yielded TCR beta libraries. Both of the initial two PCR rounds ran for 10 cycles and employed TRBV1-TRBV30 forward primers alongside a C-beta reverse primer. Each CDR3 protein gets one entry after TCRdb re-called the multiplex PCR reads with MiXCR. The sample holds 40,000 or so distinct CDR3 sequences; roughly 73% are singletons and the top ten take 37%. What was sequenced was tumor-adjacent normal liver tissue. The receptors stem from a man aged 40-49 years with primary liver carcinoma and hepatitis B virus infection.

The chain uses TRBV12-3 or TRBV12-4 and TRBJ1-5, with D perhaps matching TRBD1 (5 bases). The CDR3 runs to 15 residues. With 7 bases removed from V and 11 bases from J, the gap between germline ends came to 24 bases. CDR3 in amino acids: CASTRGTAISDSQHF. In nucleotides, the CDR3 is TGTGCCAGCACGCGGGGCACCGCAATAAGTGACTCCCAGCATTTT.

This clonotype was observed at least ten times. The V call is TRBV5-1, the J call TRBJ2-5; D unresolved. The CDR3 spans 17 residues. CDR1 and CDR2 (germline): SGHRS, YFSETQ. Trimming pared 1 base from V and 1 base from J, leaving 17 bases between. The CDR3: CASSLPPSGGGQETQYF. The CDR3 DNA sequence: TGCGCCAGCAGCTTGCCGCCGTCGGGCGGCGGCCAAGAGACCCAGTACTTC.

A word on this clonotype: A junction end diverges from the germline sequence, so it may reflect a read error. This chain joins TRBV6-1 and TRBJ1-5; no clear D gene. The CDR3 consists of 14 residues. The germline CDR1 and CDR2 sequences are MNHNS and SASEGT. The CDR3 spells CVSSEVREKAPRHF. The DNA for the CDR3 is TGTGTCAGCAGTGAGGTGAGGGAAAAGGCGCCCCGGCATTTT.

With regard to this clonotype: An end of the junction does not agree with germline; a read error may underlie this. The V and J genes are TRBV6-5 and TRBJ2-1; TRBD2 might be the D (5 bases). The CDR3 length is 12 residues. Germline values: CDR1 MNHEY, CDR2 SVGAGI. This chain's CDR3 is CANSYSGGYEFF. CDR3 DNA: TGTGCCAACAGTTACTCGGGCGGGTACGAGTTCTTC.

This clonotype appeared a few times. No conserved phenylalanine or tryptophan is present at the end of the CDR3, so a read error is the likely explanation. The limits of the CDR3 on the DNA are not certain, so only TCRdb's listed CDR3 is given. The rearrangement joins TRBV11-1 to TRBJ2-7; the D call of TRBD1 is as the table states it, not checked on the DNA. CDR1 and CDR2 from the germline V gene are SGHAT and FQDESV (reference sequence). The length of the CDR3 is 13 amino acids, counting both ends. This chain's CDR3 is CASKGKRSYEQYL.

This sequence joins TRBV6-1 and TRBJ1-5, with D maybe TRBD1 (5 bases). The CDR3 is made up of 14 amino acids. Germline V lookup: CDR1 MNHNS, CDR2 SASEGT. Trimming shortened V by 6 bases and J by 7 bases, and 16 bases separated the two germline ends. CDR3 residues: CASSPSRGRQPQHF. In DNA form, the CDR3 reads TGTGCCAGCAGCCCCTCACGGGGGAGGCAGCCCCAGCATTTT.

CDR3 sequence reads: CASSETNGTSHEQFF. The DNA for the CDR3 is TGTGCCAGCAGTGAGACTAACGGGACTTCCCATGAGCAGTTCTTC. The chain uses TRBV6-1 and TRBJ2-1; a possible D gene is TRBD2 (6 bases). The V end lost 3 bases, the J end lost 8 bases, and 17 bases lay between the germline ends. Germline CDR1 and CDR2: MNHNS and SASEGT. The CDR3 spans 15 residues.

The J gene is TRBJ2-7, the V gene TRBV7-8, with 7 bases identical to TRBD2. Germline V gives CDR1 SGHVS, CDR2 FQNEAQ. Germline trimming cut 5 bases from V and 6 bases from J; bases unmatched to any gene: 19. The CDR3 runs to 17 residues. Here the CDR3 reads CASSLKRGTTVTLEQYV. In nucleotides, the CDR3 is TGTGCCAGCAGCCTGAAGCGAGGGACTACAGTTACCCTCGAGCAGTACGTC.

This clonotype has ten or more counts. V and J are TRBV6-1 and TRBJ2-4; the D is unclear. This CDR3 region has 17 residues. Germline V gene data show CDR1 as MNHNS and CDR2 as SASEGT. V was cut by 4 bases and J by 0 bases, with 16 bases left in between. The CDR3 protein is CASSGGPTREAKNIQYF. Here the CDR3 DNA reads TGTGCCAGCAGTGGAGGTCCTACAAGGGAAGCCAAAAACATTCAGTACTTC.

Of note for this clonotype: The conserved final phenylalanine or tryptophan is absent from the CDR3, which likely points to a read error. The CDR3: CASSHDPAKNIQYL. CDR3 nucleotides: TGTGCCAGCAGCCATGACCCAGCCAAAAACATTCAGTACTTA. The rearrangement joins TRBV14 to TRBJ2-4; D gene ambiguous. The germline V and J ends were trimmed by 3 bases and 0 bases, with 6 bases remaining between them. This CDR3 is 14 amino acids long. Germline V gene data show CDR1 as SGHDN and CDR2 as FVKESK.

In regard to this clonotype: One end of the junction is discordant with germline, which a read error may explain. CDR3 in DNA: TGTGCCCGTACCTCTGGGGGAAGCACTGAAGCTTCCTTT. It is translated as CARTSGGSTEASF. J is TRBJ1-1 and V is TRBV30, with D possibly being TRBD1 (5 bases). In germline, CDR1 is GTSNPN, CDR2 SVGIG (reference sequence). The CDR3 has 13 amino acids.

This chain links TRBV11-2 with TRBJ2-3, with 7 bases that match TRBD2. The CDR3 is made up of 18 amino acids. V gave up 0 bases and J gave up 3 bases; unmatched junction bases: 12. Germline lookup yields CDR1 SGHAT and CDR2 FQNNGV. This CDR3 reads CASSLECARGSLTDTQYF. CDR3 DNA sequence: TGTGCCAGCAGCTTAGAATGCGCGCGGGGGAGTTTAACAGATACGCAGTATTTT.

In regard to this clonotype: Without the conserved terminal phenylalanine or tryptophan, this CDR3 likely stems from a read error. CDR3 amino acids: CAIRDLTTVSYNEQFL. In DNA form, the CDR3 reads TGTGCCATCAGAGACCTGACGACTGTCTCCTACAATGAGCAGTTCTTA. This rearrangement joins TRBV10-3 to TRBJ2-1; D not certain. Germline V gene sequence: CDR1 ENHRY, CDR2 SYGVKD. Trimming left V 6 bases short and J 0 bases short, with 15 bases between. This CDR3 has 16 residues.

This clonotype occurred many times. Here the CDR3 DNA reads TGTGCCAGCAGTTTACGGAGAAACCAAGAGACCCAGTACTTC. It translates to CASSLRRNQETQYF. The V call is TRBV28, the J call TRBJ2-5; D gene uncertain. CDR1 and CDR2 (germline): MDHEN, SYDVKM. Trimming took off 2 bases at V and 0 bases at J, with 7 bases between the two ends. This CDR3 region has 14 residues.

This clonotype was detected only once. The chain couples TRBV6-2 or TRBV6-3 to TRBJ1-1, with D unclear. The V end lost 5 bases, the J end lost 9 bases, and 13 bases lay between the germline ends. The CDR3 totals 12 residues. Germline V gene sequence: CDR1 MNHEY, CDR2 SVGEGT. The CDR3 is CASSHRQIQAFF. The CDR3 coding sequence is TGTGCCAGCAGTCACCGACAAATACAAGCTTTCTTT.

The CDR3 region is CASSSTGLTEQFF. CDR3 nucleotides: TGCGCCAGCAGTTCGACGGGACTAACTGAGCAGTTCTTC. The V gene is TRBV5-1, the J gene TRBJ2-1, with TRBD2 matching 7 bases. This CDR3 contains 13 residues. Trimming cost V 5 bases and J 9 bases; bases outside gene matches: 8. CDR1 and CDR2 (germline): SGHRS, YFSETQ.

This clonotype was seen just once. The J gene is TRBJ2-4, the V gene TRBV11-1; 11 positions agree with TRBD2. The CDR3 contains 17 residues. Germline loops: CDR1 SGHAT, CDR2 FQDESV (reference sequence). The trim removed 6 bases at V and 2 bases at J, leaving 9 bases unmatched. The CDR3 region is CASSFSVTSGTKNIQYF. The CDR3, as DNA: TGTGCCAGCAGTTTTTCCGTGACTAGCGGGACCAAAAACATTCAGTACTTC.

This chain connects TRBV7-9 to TRBJ2-5; D is uncertain. V was pared by 5 bases and J by 4 bases, with 20 bases between. The CDR3 covers 16 residues. Germline assignment: CDR1 SEHNR and CDR2 FQNEAQ (reference sequence). CDR3 coding DNA: TGTGCCAGCAGCATAATTGGGCAGGAGTTGAGAGAGACCCAGTACTTC. It specifies CASSIIGQELRETQYF. The whole variable domain, filled in from reference TRBV7-9 and TRBJ2-5, reads DTGVSQNPRHKITKRGQNVTFRCDPISEHNRLYWYRQTLGQGPEFLTYFQNEAQLEKSRLLSDRFSAERPKGSFSTLEIQRTEQGDSAMYLCASSIIGQELRETQYFGPGTRLLVL.

This clonotype appeared once. At one end, the junction sequence differs from germline, possibly due to a read error. This chain uses TRBV6-6 with TRBJ2-7, with D hard to call. There are 14 residues in the CDR3. Germline V lookup: CDR1 MNHNY, CDR2 SVGAGI (reference sequence). CDR3 protein: CASSYSGRSSEQHF. CDR3 sequence (DNA): TGTGCCAGCAGTTACTCTGGCAGGTCCAGCGAGCAGCACTTC.